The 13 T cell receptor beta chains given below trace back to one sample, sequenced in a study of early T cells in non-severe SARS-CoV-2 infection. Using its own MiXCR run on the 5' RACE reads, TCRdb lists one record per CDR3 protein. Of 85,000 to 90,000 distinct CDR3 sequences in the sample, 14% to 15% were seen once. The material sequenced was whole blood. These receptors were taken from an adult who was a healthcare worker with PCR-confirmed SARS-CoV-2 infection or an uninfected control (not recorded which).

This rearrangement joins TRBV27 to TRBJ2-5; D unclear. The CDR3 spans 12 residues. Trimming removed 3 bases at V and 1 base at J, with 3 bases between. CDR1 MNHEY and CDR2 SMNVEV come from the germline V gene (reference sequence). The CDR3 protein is CASSFVQETQYF. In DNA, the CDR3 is TGTGCCAGCAGTTTCGTCCAAGAGACCCAGTACTTC.

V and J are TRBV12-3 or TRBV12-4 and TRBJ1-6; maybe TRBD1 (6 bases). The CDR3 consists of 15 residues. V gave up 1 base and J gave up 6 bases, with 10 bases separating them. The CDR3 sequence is CASSLDRAPNSPLHF. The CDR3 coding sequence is TGTGCCAGCAGTTTAGACAGGGCCCCTAATTCACCCCTCCACTTT.

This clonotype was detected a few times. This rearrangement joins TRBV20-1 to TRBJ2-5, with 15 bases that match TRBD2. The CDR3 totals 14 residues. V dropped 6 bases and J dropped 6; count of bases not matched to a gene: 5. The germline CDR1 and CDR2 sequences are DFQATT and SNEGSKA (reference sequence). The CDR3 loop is CSARTSGGAQTQYF. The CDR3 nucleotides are TGCAGTGCCCGGACTAGCGGGGGGGCCCAGACCCAGTACTTC.

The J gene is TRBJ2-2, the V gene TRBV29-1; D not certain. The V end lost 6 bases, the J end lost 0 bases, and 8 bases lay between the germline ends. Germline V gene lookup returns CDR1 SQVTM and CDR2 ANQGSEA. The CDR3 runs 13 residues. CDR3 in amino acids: CSVEPPNTGELFF. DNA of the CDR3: TGCAGCGTGGAACCCCCGAACACCGGGGAGCTGTTTTTT.

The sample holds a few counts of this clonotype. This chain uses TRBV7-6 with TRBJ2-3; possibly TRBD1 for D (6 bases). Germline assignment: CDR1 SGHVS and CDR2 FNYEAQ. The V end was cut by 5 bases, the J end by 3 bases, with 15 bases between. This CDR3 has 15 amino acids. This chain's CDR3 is CASSPGAGDTDTQYF. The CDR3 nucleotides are TGTGCCAGCAGCCCAGGGGCCGGCGATACAGATACGCAGTATTTT.

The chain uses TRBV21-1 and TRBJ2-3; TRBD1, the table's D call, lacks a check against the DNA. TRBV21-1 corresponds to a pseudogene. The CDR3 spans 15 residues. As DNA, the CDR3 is TGTGCCAGCAGCAAGCGGCGGGGGGGGCAAGATACGCAGTATTTT. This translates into CASSKRRGGQDTQYF.

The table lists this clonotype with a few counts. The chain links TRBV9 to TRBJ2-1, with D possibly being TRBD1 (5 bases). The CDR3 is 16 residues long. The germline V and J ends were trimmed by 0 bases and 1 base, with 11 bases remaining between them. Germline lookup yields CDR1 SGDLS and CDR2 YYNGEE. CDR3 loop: CASSVGTTASYNEQFF. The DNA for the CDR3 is TGTGCCAGCAGCGTAGGGACAACGGCTTCCTACAATGAGCAGTTCTTC.

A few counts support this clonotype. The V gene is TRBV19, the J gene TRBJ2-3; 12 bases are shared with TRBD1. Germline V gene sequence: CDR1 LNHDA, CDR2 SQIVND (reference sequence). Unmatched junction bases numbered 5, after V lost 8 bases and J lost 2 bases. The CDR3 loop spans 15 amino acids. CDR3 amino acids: CASRDRGLYTDTQYF. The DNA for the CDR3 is TGTGCCAGTCGGGACAGGGGGCTATACACAGATACGCAGTATTTT.

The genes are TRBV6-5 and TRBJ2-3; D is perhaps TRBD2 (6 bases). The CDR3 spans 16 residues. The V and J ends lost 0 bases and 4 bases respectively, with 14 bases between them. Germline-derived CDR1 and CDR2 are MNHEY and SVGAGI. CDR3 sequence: CASSYSRGGNADTQYF. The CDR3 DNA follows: TGTGCCAGCAGTTACTCGCGGGGAGGTAACGCAGATACGCAGTATTTT.

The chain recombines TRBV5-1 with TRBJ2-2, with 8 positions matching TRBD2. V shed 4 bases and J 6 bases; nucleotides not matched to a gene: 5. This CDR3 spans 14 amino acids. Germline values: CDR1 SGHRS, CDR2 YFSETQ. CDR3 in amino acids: CASSLGLAAGELFF. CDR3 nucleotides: TGCGCCAGCAGCCTCGGACTAGCAGCCGGGGAGCTGTTTTTT.

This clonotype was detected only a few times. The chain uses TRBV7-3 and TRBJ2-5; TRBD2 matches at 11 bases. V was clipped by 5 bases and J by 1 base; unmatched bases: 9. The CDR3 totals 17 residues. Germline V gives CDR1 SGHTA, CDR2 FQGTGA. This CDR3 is CASSEKAGTSGQETQYF. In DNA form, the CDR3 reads TGTGCCAGCAGCGAAAAGGCCGGGACTAGCGGCCAAGAGACCCAGTACTTC.

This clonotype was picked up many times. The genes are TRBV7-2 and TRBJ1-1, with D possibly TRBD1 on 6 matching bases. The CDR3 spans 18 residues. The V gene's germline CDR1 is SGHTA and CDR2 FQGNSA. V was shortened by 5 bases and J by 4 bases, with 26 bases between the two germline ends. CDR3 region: CASSHIRRQVPRSTEAFF. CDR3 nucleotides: TGTGCCAGCAGCCACATCCGCCGACAGGTCCCGAGGAGCACTGAAGCTTTCTTT.

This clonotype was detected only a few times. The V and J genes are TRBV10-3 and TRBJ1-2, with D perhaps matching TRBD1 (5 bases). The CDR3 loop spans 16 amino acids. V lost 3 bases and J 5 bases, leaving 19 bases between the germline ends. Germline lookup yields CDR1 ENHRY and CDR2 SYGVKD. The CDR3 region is CAISDPPMTERYGYTF. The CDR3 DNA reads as TGTGCCATCAGTGACCCCCCGATGACAGAAAGATATGGCTACACCTTC.